This T cell receptor (beta chain) is drawn from a study of CD8 T cells in ankylosing spondylitis. This clonotype was seen ten or more times. Its cognate antigen is unknown. Losses at the gene ends were 4 bases for V and 1 base for J; bases not matched to a gene: 4. This CDR3 has 14 residues. TCRdb recomputed calls from the 5' RACE reads with MiXCR, one row per CDR3 protein. The sample gives around 120,000 distinct CDR3 sequences, around 9% of which show up once; about 3.3% is in the top ten. General observations from the study: Characteristic, it appeared, of ankylosing spondylitis blood was a TCR beta motif of fewer than 10 highly homologous variants. Disease-linked clones displayed a CD8+ phenotype and appeared relatively rarely in peripheral blood.

The rearrangement links TRBV12-3 or TRBV12-4 to TRBJ2-7; 7 bases line up with TRBD1. This TCR was sampled from a male donor with ankylosing spondylitis or in good health (not recorded which). The sequenced sample was blood, either unsorted or a sorted T cell fraction (not recorded which). The CDR3: CASSSTGESYEQYF. The CDR3 nucleotides are TGTGCCAGCAGTTCAACAGGGGAGTCCTACGAGCAGTACTTC.